This entry lists 23 T cell receptor beta chains sequenced from one sample in a study of neurological immune-mediated disorders. TCRdb reprocessed the 5' RACE reads via MiXCR and lists one record per CDR3 protein. The sample consists of under 80,000 distinct CDR3 sequences, less than 5.5% of them appearing once. The sequencing input was PBMCs. The receptors were sampled from a woman between 25 and 40 years old with multiple sclerosis.

This clonotype has at least ten counts. This chain joins TRBV5-1 and TRBJ2-1, with D possibly TRBD1 on 6 matching bases. The germline V gene has CDR1 SGHRS and CDR2 YFSETQ. Trimming left V 0 bases short and J 4 bases short, with 14 bases between. This CDR3 spans 16 amino acids. Here the CDR3 reads CASSLAYRDLYNEQFF. The CDR3 DNA follows: TGCGCCAGCAGCTTGGCTTACAGGGATCTTTACAATGAGCAGTTCTTC. Full variable domain (outside the CDR3, taken from reference TRBV5-1 and TRBJ2-1): KAGVTQTPRYLIKTRGQQVTLSCSPISGHRSVSWYQQTPGQGLQFLFEYFSETQRNKGNFPGRFSGRQFSNSRSEMNVSTLELGDSALYLCASSLAYRDLYNEQFFGPGTRLTVL.

This clonotype came up many times. This sequence joins TRBV5-1 and TRBJ2-5; the match to TRBD1 covers 8 bases. Germline loops: CDR1 SGHRS, CDR2 YFSETQ. J lost 5 bases, V lost 3 bases, and 9 bases had no gene match. The CDR3 is made up of 15 amino acids. CDR3 coding DNA: TGCGCCAGCAGCTCGGACAGGGTTTTCGTGGAGACCCAGTACTTC. The encoded protein is CASSSDRVFVETQYF.

This clonotype was observed many times. V usage is TRBV29-1 and J usage is TRBJ2-2; the D is unclear. The V and J ends lost 5 bases and 1 base respectively, with 8 bases between them. The germline gives CDR1 SQVTM, CDR2 ANQGSEA. The CDR3 contains 13 residues. CDR3 DNA: TGCAGCGTTCGGACGGTGAACACCGGGGAGCTGTTTTTT. It is translated as CSVRTVNTGELFF.

This chain uses TRBV4-1 with TRBJ1-4; maybe TRBD1 (5 bases). V was trimmed by 4 bases and J by 3 bases, leaving 12 bases between them. This CDR3 has 15 amino acids. Looked up from germline, CDR1 is MGHRA and CDR2 is YSYEKL. For the CDR3, the DNA is TGCGCCAGCAGCCCCCCTCGGGGGTCTAATGAAAAACTGTTTTTT. It is translated as CASSPPRGSNEKLFF.

This clonotype was seen repeatedly, ten times or more. This sequence joins TRBV5-1 and TRBJ1-5; TRBD1 aligns across 8 bases. CDR1 and CDR2 (germline): SGHRS, YFSETQ. V shed 0 bases and J 3 bases; nucleotides not matched to a gene: 5. CDR3 length equals 16 residues. The CDR3 loop reads CASSLDGTGHNQPQHF. The CDR3, as DNA: TGCGCCAGCAGCTTGGATGGGACAGGTCACAATCAGCCCCAGCATTTT.

About this clonotype: A much larger clone lies a single base off, so this may be a read error. The genes are TRBV7-9 and TRBJ1-3; D unclear. This CDR3 region has 15 residues. Germline CDR1 and CDR2: SEHNR and FQNEAQ (reference sequence). The DNA of the CDR3 is TGTGCCAGCAGCTTATACACCTACTCTGGAAACACCATATGTTTT. It encodes CASSLYTYSGNTICF.

At least ten counts were recorded for this clonotype. The chain carries TRBV12-3 or TRBV12-4 and TRBJ1-3; 7 bases line up with TRBD1. The length of the CDR3 is 15 residues. The V gene end was trimmed by 5 bases and the J gene end by 2 bases; junction bases not matched to a gene: 6. CDR3 in DNA: TGTGCCAGCAGTCTAGTTCAGGGGGCTGGAAACACCATATATTTT. Translating it yields CASSLVQGAGNTIYF.

This clonotype was seen repeatedly, ten times or more. The chain combines TRBV20-1 with TRBJ1-1; a possible D gene is TRBD1 (5 bases). Germline V CDR1 and CDR2: DFQATT, SNEGSKA (reference sequence). V lost 6 bases and J 1 base, leaving 9 bases between the germline ends. This CDR3 comprises 12 residues. CDR3 sequence: CSAPTENTEAFF. In DNA, the CDR3 is TGCAGTGCACCGACAGAGAACACTGAAGCTTTCTTT.

This clonotype was seen repeatedly, ten times or more. The V call is TRBV20-1, the J call TRBJ2-1, with D tentatively TRBD1 (6 bases). The CDR3 length is 12 residues. V lost 3 bases and J 15 bases, leaving 18 bases between the germline ends. Germline V gene lookup returns CDR1 DFQATT and CDR2 SNEGSKA (reference sequence). In DNA form, the CDR3 reads TGCAGTGCTAGCGGGTCACAGGGACCGGCGTTCTTC. Its translation is CSASGSQGPAFF.

There are many counts of this clonotype. The chain has TRBV10-3 and TRBJ2-3; TRBD2 is a possible D gene (6 bases). V lost 2 bases to trimming and J lost 3 bases, with 9 bases between them. Germline CDR1 reads ENHRY; CDR2 reads SYGVKD. This CDR3 contains 14 residues. CDR3 bases: TGTGCCATCAGTGAGGCGGGACGAACAGATACGCAGTATTTT. It encodes CAISEAGRTDTQYF.

In its sample, this clonotype was seen many times. The chain joins TRBV5-1 to TRBJ2-3, with D perhaps matching TRBD1 (5 bases). The CDR3 spans 16 residues. CDR1 is SGHRS, CDR2 YFSETQ, per germline. V lost 0 bases, J lost 6 bases, and 17 bases lay in between. The CDR3 nucleotides read TGCGCCAGCAGCTTGGCCTTGGCAGGGTCTGGGGATACGCAGTATTTT. Translation gives CASSLALAGSGDTQYF.

This clonotype was seen at least ten times. This chain joins TRBV29-1 and TRBJ2-5; TRBD2 is a possible D gene (5 bases). CDR3 size: 12 residues. The V end was cut by 4 bases, the J end by 4 bases, with 10 bases between. Germline CDR1 and CDR2: SQVTM and ANQGSEA. The CDR3 region is CSVGEGSETQYF. CDR3 sequence (DNA): TGCAGCGTTGGAGAGGGTTCAGAGACCCAGTACTTC.

This clonotype was counted only a few times. V and J are TRBV11-2 and TRBJ2-2; D is unresolved. V was clipped by 0 bases and J by 6 bases, with 14 bases between them. CDR3 length: 16 amino acids. Germline V lookup: CDR1 SGHAT, CDR2 FQNNGV. Here the CDR3 reads CASSLDMIPGPGELFF. In DNA form, the CDR3 reads TGTGCCAGCAGCTTAGATATGATTCCCGGACCCGGGGAGCTGTTTTTT.

This clonotype has at least ten counts. The rearrangement links TRBV7-6 to TRBJ2-3; no definite D call. Germline CDR1 is SGHVS and CDR2 is FNYEAQ. This CDR3 is 14 amino acids long. Trimming pared 6 bases from V and 0 bases from J, leaving 10 bases between. Here the CDR3 DNA reads TGTGCCAGCAGTCCTACCTCTAGCACAGATACGCAGTATTTT. Translating it yields CASSPTSSTDTQYF.

The CDR3 spells CASQGAYEQYF. The CDR3 DNA is TGTGCCAGCCAGGGGGCATACGAGCAGTACTTC. The chain uses TRBV2 and TRBJ2-7, with 8 bases matching TRBD1. Germline CDR1 and CDR2: SNHLY and FYNNEI. Losses at the gene ends were 8 bases for V and 4 bases for J; bases not matched to a gene: 1. CDR3 length: 11 residues. Supplemented by reference TRBV2 and TRBJ2-7, the full variable domain reads EPEVTQTPSHQVTQMGQEVILRCVPISNHLYFYWYRQILGQKVEFLVSFYNNEISEKSEIFDDQFSVERPDGSNFTLKIRSTKLEDSAMYFCASQGAYEQYFGPGTRLTVT.

This clonotype was seen at least ten times. The chain has TRBV5-1 and TRBJ1-5; TRBD1 aligns across 10 bases. The germline V gene has CDR1 SGHRS and CDR2 YFSETQ. J lost 3 bases, V lost 4 bases, and 10 bases had no gene match. The CDR3 runs 17 residues. This CDR3 reads CASSLTPGQGTNQPQHF. DNA of the CDR3: TGCGCCAGCAGCCTAACCCCGGGACAGGGGACCAATCAGCCCCAGCATTTT.

The chain uses TRBV7-2 and TRBJ2-1, with 15 positions matching TRBD2. The CDR3 is 18 residues long. Germline V gene sequence: CDR1 SGHTA, CDR2 FQGNSA. With V trimmed by 7 bases and J by 0 bases, 7 bases remained unmatched. The DNA of the CDR3 is TGTGCCAGCACCTGGACTAGCGGGGGGGGGAGCTCCTACAATGAGCAGTTCTTC. Translation: CASTWTSGGGSSYNEQFF.

Ten or more counts support this clonotype. The chain is built from TRBV7-6 and TRBJ1-5; D might be TRBD1 (6 bases). The CDR3 has 13 amino acids. CDR1 is SGHVS, CDR2 FNYEAQ, per germline. Trimming cost V 2 bases and J 4 bases, with 6 bases left between them. This CDR3 is CASSLQGNQPQHF. The DNA for the CDR3 is TGTGCCAGCAGCTTACAGGGGAATCAGCCCCAGCATTTT.

This clonotype was counted between two and nine times. The genes are TRBV15 and TRBJ2-1, with TRBD2 identical over 7 bases. V trimming: 1 base; J trimming: 9 bases; junction bases outside the gene matches: 12. Germline values: CDR1 LNHNV, CDR2 YYDKDF (reference sequence). The CDR3 runs to 16 residues. The CDR3: CATSRAGTTPLGEQFF. The DNA of the CDR3 is TGTGCCACCAGCAGAGCCGGGACTACCCCCTTGGGTGAGCAGTTCTTC.

In this sample, this clonotype turned up a few times. This clone may be a read error of a much larger clone one base away. The V gene is TRBV3-1, the J gene TRBJ1-1, with TRBD1 as a possible D gene (5 bases). Trimming pared 8 bases from V and 3 bases from J, leaving 13 bases between. CDR1 is LGHDT, CDR2 YNNKEL, per germline (reference sequence). The CDR3 totals 13 residues. The CDR3, as DNA: TGTGCCAGCGGGGCTGGGAAAGACACTGAAGCTTTCTTT. Translating it yields CASGAGKDTEAFF.

This clonotype has a single count. This sequence joins TRBV5-6 and TRBJ2-1, with 15 bases that match TRBD2. This CDR3 comprises 16 residues. Germline V CDR1 and CDR2: SGHDT, YYEEEE. V was clipped by 4 bases and J by 4 bases; unmatched bases: 3. The CDR3 region has the DNA TGTGCCAGCAGCGCGGGACTAGCGGGGGGTTACAATGAGCAGTTCTTC. Encoded protein: CASSAGLAGGYNEQFF.

This clonotype showed up many times. The genes are TRBV28 and TRBJ2-2; D unresolved. CDR1 and CDR2 from the germline V gene are MDHEN and SYDVKM. The CDR3 is 15 residues long. The V end was cut by 6 bases, the J end by 1 base, with 12 bases between. The CDR3 nucleotides read TGTGCCAGCAGCCGCCCGACGATGAACACCGGGGAGCTGTTTTTT. This gives the protein CASSRPTMNTGELFF.

Only a few counts were recorded for this clonotype. A much larger clonotype is one base distant, so this may be a read error. The chain has TRBV20-1 and TRBJ1-6; the D gene is possibly TRBD1 (5 bases). Per germline, CDR1 DFQATT and CDR2 SNEGSKA (reference sequence). The CDR3 runs to 15 residues. DNA for the CDR3: TGCAGCTCCCCGGGGCTGGAATCCTATAATTCACCCCTCAACTTT. The encoded protein is CSSPGLESYNSPLNF.